The clone carrying this TCR beta chain was seen more than once but under ten times. No antigen is known for it. Germline V gene lookup returns CDR1 MGHRA and CDR2 YSYEKL. The V and J ends lost 8 bases and 6 bases, in that order; junction bases with no gene match: 25. The CDR3 sequence is 19 residues long. This specimen belongs to a study of OX40 agonist ivuxolimab in advanced cancers. General observations from the study: More expanded clones were found, on average, in CD8+ than in CD4+ T cells. At 0.1 to 3.0 mg/kg and by week 6, clonal expansion occurred in CD4+ and CD8+ blood T cells. Several nonresponders also turned out to have low normalized T-cell clonal expansion. Low clonal expansion, among the lowest seen, marked partial responders at 0.1-3.0 mg/kg.

Sequencing was performed with immunoSEQ multiplex PCR; in TCRdb, only in-frame clones are kept and a portion is missing. The table has approximately 67,000 clones, 80% to 95% seen once; the top ten hold less than 2.5%. The starting material was CD4+ or CD8+ T cells sorted from blood, obtained in a trial of the OX40 agonist ivuxolimab. This clonotype was obtained from an adult with an advanced solid tumor such as melanoma, head and neck, liver or kidney cancer. The chain is built from TRBV4-1 and TRBJ2-1; 7 nucleotides match TRBD2. The CDR3 DNA reads TGCGCCAGCCGCACAAGATACCTTTCTGGGGGAGGGGCGGGCAATGAGCAGTTCTTC. As protein: CASRTRYLSGGGAGNEQFF.